These 2 T cell receptor beta chains were sequenced from one sample in a study of blood T cell repertoires in COVID-19. Data came from immunoSEQ multiplex PCR; TCRdb stores just in-frame clones and leaves some out. Of 200,000 to 250,000 clones listed, about 83% are singletons. Sample: peripheral blood. The origin of the receptors is a woman under 40 with COVID-19, enrolled during active disease.

The chain carries TRBV6-1 and TRBJ2-3; 10 bases line up with TRBD2. J was trimmed by 6 bases and V by 3 bases; bases with no gene match: 6. Germline V CDR1 and CDR2: MNHNS, SASEGT. This CDR3 is 15 amino acids long. The CDR3 DNA follows: TGTGCCAGCAGTGATAAGCGGGAGGGCCCCGATACGCAGTATTTT. This translates into CASSDKREGPDTQYF.

This sequence joins TRBV5-4 and TRBJ1-2; 11 nucleotides match TRBD1. This CDR3 is 13 amino acids long. V was pared by 6 bases and J by 8 bases, with 6 bases of the junction left unmatched. CDR1 is SGHNT and CDR2 is YYREEE in the germline V gene (reference sequence). The CDR3: CASTWTGGGGYTF. The CDR3 DNA is TGTGCCAGCACCTGGACAGGGGGCGGCGGCTACACCTTC.